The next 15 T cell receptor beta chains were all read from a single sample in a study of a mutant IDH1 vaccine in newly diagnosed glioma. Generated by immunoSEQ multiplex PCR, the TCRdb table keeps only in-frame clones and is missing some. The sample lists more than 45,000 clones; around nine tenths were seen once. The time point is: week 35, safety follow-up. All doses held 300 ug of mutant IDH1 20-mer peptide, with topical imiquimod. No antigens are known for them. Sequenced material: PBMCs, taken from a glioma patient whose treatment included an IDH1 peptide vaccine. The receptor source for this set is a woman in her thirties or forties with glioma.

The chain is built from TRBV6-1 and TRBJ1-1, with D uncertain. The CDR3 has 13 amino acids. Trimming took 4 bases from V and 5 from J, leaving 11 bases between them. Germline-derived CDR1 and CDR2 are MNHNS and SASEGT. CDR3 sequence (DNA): TGTGCCAGCAGTGTTTGGCAGAGGACTGAAGCTTTCTTT. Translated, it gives CASSVWQRTEAFF.

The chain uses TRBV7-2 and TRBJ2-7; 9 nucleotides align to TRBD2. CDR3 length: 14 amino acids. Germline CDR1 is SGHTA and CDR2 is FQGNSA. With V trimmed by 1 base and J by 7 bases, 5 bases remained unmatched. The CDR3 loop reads CASSLEAGGEEQYF. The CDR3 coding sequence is TGTGCCAGCAGCTTAGAAGCGGGAGGTGAAGAGCAGTACTTC.

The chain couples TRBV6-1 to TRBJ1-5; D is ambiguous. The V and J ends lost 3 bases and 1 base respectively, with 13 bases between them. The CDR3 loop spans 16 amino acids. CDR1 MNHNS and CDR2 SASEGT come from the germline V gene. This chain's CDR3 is CASSEMVLLSNQPQHF. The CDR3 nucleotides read TGTGCCAGCAGTGAGATGGTACTGCTGAGCAATCAGCCCCAGCATTTT.

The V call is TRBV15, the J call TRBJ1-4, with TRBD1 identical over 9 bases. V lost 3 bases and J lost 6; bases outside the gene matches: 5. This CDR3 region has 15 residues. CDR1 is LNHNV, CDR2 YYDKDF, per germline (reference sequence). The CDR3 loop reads CATSRARTGDEKLFF. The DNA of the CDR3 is TGTGCCACCAGCAGGGCCCGGACAGGGGATGAAAAACTGTTTTTT.

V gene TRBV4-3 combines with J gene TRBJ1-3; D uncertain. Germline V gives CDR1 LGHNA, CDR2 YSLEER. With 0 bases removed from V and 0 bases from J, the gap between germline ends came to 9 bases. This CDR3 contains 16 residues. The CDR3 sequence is CASSQDRRGSGNTIYF. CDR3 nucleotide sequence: TGCGCCAGCAGCCAAGATCGGAGAGGCTCTGGAAACACCATATATTTT.

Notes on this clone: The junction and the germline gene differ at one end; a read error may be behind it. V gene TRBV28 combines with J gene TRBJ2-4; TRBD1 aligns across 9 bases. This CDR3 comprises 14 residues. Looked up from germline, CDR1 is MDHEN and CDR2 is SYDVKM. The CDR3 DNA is TGTGCCAGCTTGGACAGGGGCTTCGAAAAGATTCAGTACTTC. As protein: CASLDRGFEKIQYF. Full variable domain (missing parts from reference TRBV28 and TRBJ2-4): DVKVTQSSRYLVKRTGEKVFLECVQDMDHENMFWYRQDPGLGLRLIYFSYDVKMKEKGDIPEGYSVSREKKERFSLILESASTNQTSMYLCASLDRGFEKIQYFGAGTRLSVL.

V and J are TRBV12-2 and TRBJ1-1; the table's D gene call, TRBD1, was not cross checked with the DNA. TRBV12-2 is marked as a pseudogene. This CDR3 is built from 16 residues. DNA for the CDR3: TGTGCAAGTCGCTCCCATTGGACAGGGGAGAACACTGAAGCTTTCTTT. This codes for CASRSHWTGENTEAFF.

The CDR3 nucleotides are TGTGCCAGCCAGAGGGGGGTGAATCAGCCCCAGCATTTT. Its translation is CASQRGVNQPQHF. The rearrangement links TRBV6-5 to TRBJ1-5; tentatively, D is TRBD1 (6 bases). Trimming stripped 8 bases from V and 4 bases from J, with 12 bases between. There are 13 residues in the CDR3. CDR1 MNHEY and CDR2 SVGAGI come from the germline V gene.

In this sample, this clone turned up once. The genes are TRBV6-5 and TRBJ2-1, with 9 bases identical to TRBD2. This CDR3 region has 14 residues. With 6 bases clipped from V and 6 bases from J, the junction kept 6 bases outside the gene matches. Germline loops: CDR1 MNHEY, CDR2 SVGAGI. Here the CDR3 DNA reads TGTGCCAGCAGAACCGGGACTAGCCTCAATGAGCAGTTCTTC. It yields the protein CASRTGTSLNEQFF.

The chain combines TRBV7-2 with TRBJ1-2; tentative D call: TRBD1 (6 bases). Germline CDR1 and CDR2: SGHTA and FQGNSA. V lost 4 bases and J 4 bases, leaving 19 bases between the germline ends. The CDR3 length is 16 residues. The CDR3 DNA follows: TGTGCCAGCAGCTCCCTAAAGACAGGAGAGTTCTATGGCTACACCTTC. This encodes CASSSLKTGEFYGYTF.

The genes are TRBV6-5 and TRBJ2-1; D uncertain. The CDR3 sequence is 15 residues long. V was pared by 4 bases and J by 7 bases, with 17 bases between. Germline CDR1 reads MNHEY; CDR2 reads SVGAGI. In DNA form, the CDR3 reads TGTGCCAGCAGTTCTGGGGTTCGAACTGGGAATGAGCAGTTCTTC. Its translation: CASSSGVRTGNEQFF.

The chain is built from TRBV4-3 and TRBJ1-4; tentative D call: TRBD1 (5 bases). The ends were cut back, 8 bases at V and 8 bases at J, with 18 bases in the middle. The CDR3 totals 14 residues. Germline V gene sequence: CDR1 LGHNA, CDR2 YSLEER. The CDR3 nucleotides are TGCGCCAGCTCCACGATGCGGGGGGGGGAAAAACTGTTTTTT. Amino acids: CASSTMRGGEKLFF.

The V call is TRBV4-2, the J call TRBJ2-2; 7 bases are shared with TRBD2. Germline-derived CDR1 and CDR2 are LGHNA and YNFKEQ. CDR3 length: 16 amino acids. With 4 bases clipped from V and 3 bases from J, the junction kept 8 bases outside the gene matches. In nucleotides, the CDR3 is TGTGCCAGCAGCCTATCGTTGGGGGGGGACACCGGGGAGCTGTTTTTT. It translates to CASSLSLGGDTGELFF.

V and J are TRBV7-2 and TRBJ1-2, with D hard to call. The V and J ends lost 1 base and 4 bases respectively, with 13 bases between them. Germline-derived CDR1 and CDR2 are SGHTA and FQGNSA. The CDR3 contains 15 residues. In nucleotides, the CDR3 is TGTGCCAGCAGCTTAGAGGGTCAGGTCCGCTATGGCTACACCTTC. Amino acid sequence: CASSLEGQVRYGYTF.

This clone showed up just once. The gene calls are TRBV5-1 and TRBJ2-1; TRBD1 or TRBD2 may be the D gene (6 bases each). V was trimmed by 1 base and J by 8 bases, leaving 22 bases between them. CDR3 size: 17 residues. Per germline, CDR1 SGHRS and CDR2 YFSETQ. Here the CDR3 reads CASSLSPFRGPADEQFF. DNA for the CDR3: TGCGCCAGCAGCTTGTCCCCCTTTCGGGGGCCTGCGGATGAGCAGTTCTTC.